This TCR beta chain comes out of a study of T cell responses to AZD1222 COVID-19 vaccine. General study findings and limits: Spike regions recognized by vaccine-associated CD4 TCRs spanned the protein, led by 160-218 and 743-854. Without day 14 samples, only post-peak T cell repertoires were studied.

About this clone itself: Its antigen is currently unknown.

Sequencing was performed with immunoSEQ multiplex PCR; in TCRdb, only in-frame clones are kept and a portion is missing. Of around 67,000 clones listed, 80% to 85% are singletons. The V end lost 9 bases, the J end lost 5 bases, and 13 bases lay between the germline ends. CDR1 is MNHEY and CDR2 is SVGAGI in the germline V gene. CDR3 size: 12 residues. The sequence was collected from an adult in good health. The starting material was peripheral blood, obtained on day 0 of AZD1222 vaccination. This sequence joins TRBV6-5 and TRBJ1-1; TRBD1 is a possible D gene (6 bases). The CDR3 DNA sequence: TGTGCCAGTGAGGGGGGGGAAACTGAAGCTTTCTTT. This gives the protein CASEGGETEAFF.